These T cell receptor beta chains were read from a single sample in a study of cytomegalovirus exposure and HLA in healthy donors. Libraries were prepared by immunoSEQ multiplex PCR; TCRdb keeps only in-frame clonotypes and omits some of them. The data contain 110,000 or so clones, about nine tenths of them seen just once; the ten biggest clones take up about 2%. Sequencing was carried out using PBMCs. These TCRs come from a woman aged 18 to 35 in good health and CMV-seronegative. The CDR3 runs from the conserved cysteine through the conserved F or W. Fields, in order: clone size, J gene, D gene, V gene, CDR3 DNA, CDR3 protein. A D gene is named only where the DNA matches it firmly. Clone sizes are given selectively: once, few, many, or a class where the clone is expanded.

-,TRBJ2-5,-,TRBV5-6,TGTGCCAGCAGCTTGCTGGGAGCGCAAGAGACCCAGTACTTC,CASSLLGAQETQYF
few,TRBJ1-2,-,TRBV28,TGTGCCAGCAGTCTCATCAGGGATGGCTACACCTTC,CASSLIRDGYTF
-,TRBJ2-7,-,TRBV7-8,TGTGCCAGCAGCTTACACAGGGTCCCCGTCTACGAGCAGTACTTC,CASSLHRVPVYEQYF
-,TRBJ2-1,-,TRBV30,TGTGCCTGGGAAAAGGGAGGTAATTACAATGAGCAGTTCTTC,CAWEKGGNYNEQFF
once,TRBJ2-7,TRBD1,TRBV30,TGTGCCTGGAGTACAGGGGGCAGCTCCTACGAGCAGTACTTC,CAWSTGGSSYEQYF
-,TRBJ1-3,-,TRBV27,TGTGCCAGCATCTCCTGGGGGGGGGACACCATATATTTT,CASISWGGDTIYF
-,TRBJ1-2,-,TRBV19,TGTGCCAGTAGGGGAGGAGCTACCGATGGCTACACCTTC,CASRGGATDGYTF
-,TRBJ2-7,-,TRBV7-7,TGTGCCAGCAGCTTAAACGAGGGGGTGAGCGAGCAGTACTTC,CASSLNEGVSEQYF
-,TRBJ2-7,-,TRBV11-2,TGTGCCAGCAGGAGGAAATACGAGCAGTACTTC,CASRRKYEQYF
-,TRBJ2-7,TRBD1,TRBV6-6,TGTGCCAGCAGTTACTGGATGGGACAGGGAGGCGAGCAGTACTTC,CASSYWMGQGGEQYF